This is a list of T cell receptor beta chains from one sample in a study. TCRdb re-derived calls from the 5' RACE reads in MiXCR, one entry per CDR3 protein. The profile shows approximately 57,000 distinct CDR3 sequences, less than 25% of them singletons. Material: tumor-infiltrating Tregs sorted from the breast tumor. The receptors come from a female donor with breast cancer. The CDR3 runs from the conserved cysteine through the conserved F or W. The D gene is left open where the match is weak. The size field is filled for only some rows; it gives once, few, many or a size class.

v_call,clone_size,j_call,d_call,cdr3_aa,cdr3_nt
TRBV6-5,.,TRBJ1-4,TRBD1,CASSLGTGREKLFF,TGTGCCAGCAGTTTGGGGACAGGGCGTGAAAAACTGTTTTTT
TRBV6-1,few,TRBJ2-3,.,CASSERGLTDTQYF,TGTGCCAGCAGTGAGCGAGGCCTCACAGATACGCAGTATTTT
TRBV18,few,TRBJ1-2,.,CASSPLSGGRNGYTF,TGTGCCAGCTCACCATTGAGCGGGGGGCGAAATGGCTACACCTTC
TRBV7-2,.,TRBJ2-3,.,CASSSRGVKTQYF,TGTGCCAGCAGCTCTCGGGGCGTGAAGACGCAGTATTTT
TRBV5-1,many,TRBJ1-5,.,CASSLAGNQPQHF,TGCGCCAGCAGCTTGGCAGGGAATCAGCCCCAGCATTTT
TRBV3-1,.,TRBJ2-7,TRBD2,CASSHGAGAEQYF,TGTGCCAGCAGCCACGGAGCGGGAGCCGAGCAGTACTTC
TRBV5-1,few,TRBJ2-5,TRBD1,CASSRTGEETQYF,TGCGCCAGCAGCCGGACAGGGGAAGAGACCCAGTACTTC
TRBV11-3,.,TRBJ2-3,TRBD2,CASSPNPGGAQYF,TGTGCCAGCAGCCCCAACCCGGGAGGGGCGCAGTATTTT
TRBV4-3,.,TRBJ1-3,.,CGSSLSRGSGGNTIYF,TGCGGCAGCAGCCTTAGTAGGGGGAGTGGAGGAAACACCATATATTTT
TRBV6-5,many,TRBJ1-6,.,CASSETANSPLHF,TGTGCCAGCAGTGAGACTGCTAATTCACCCCTCCACTTT
TRBV27,many,TRBJ1-6,.,CASSSLIRARSPLHF,TGTGCCAGCAGTTCCCTCATTCGGGCGAGATCACCCCTCCACTTT
TRBV19,.,TRBJ1-2,.,CASRNDEYYVYTF,TGTGCCAGCCGCAACGACGAATACTATGTCTACACCTTC
TRBV7-2,many,TRBJ2-3,.,CASSPNGGGTDTQYF,TGTGCCAGCAGCCCCAATGGGGGCGGCACAGATACGCAGTATTTT
TRBV20-1,.,TRBJ2-3,TRBD2,CSAPTSGSPPDTQYF,TGCAGTGCCCCGACTAGCGGGAGCCCCCCAGATACGCAGTATTTT
TRBV5-1,few,TRBJ2-2,TRBD1,CASSFQGAGGELFF,TGCGCCAGCAGCTTCCAGGGGGCTGGCGGGGAGCTGTTTTTT
TRBV30,.,TRBJ1-1,.,CAWSVSPLNTEAFF,TGTGCCTGGAGTGTATCCCCTTTGAACACTGAAGCTTTCTTT
TRBV6-5,many,TRBJ2-1,TRBD2,CASSYSPREAEQFF,TGTGCCAGCAGTTATAGCCCGCGGGAGGCCGAGCAGTTCTTC
TRBV27,few,TRBJ2-2,.,CASSSLAENTGELFF,TGTGCCAGCAGTTCCTTAGCGGAGAACACCGGGGAGCTGTTTTTT
TRBV7-2,.,TRBJ1-6,TRBD1,CASSLGTGSSSPLHF,TGTGCCAGCAGCCTCGGGACAGGGTCGTCTTCACCCCTCCACTTT
TRBV4-1,.,TRBJ1-5,.,CASSAPGANQPQHF,TGCGCCAGCAGCGCCCCGGGGGCAAATCAGCCCCAGCATTTT
TRBV4-1,.,TRBJ2-5,.,CASSQGGPVETQYF,TGCGCCAGCAGCCAAGGAGGGCCAGTAGAGACCCAGTACTTC
TRBV3-1,.,TRBJ2-1,TRBD2,CASSQQRGAFNEQFF,TGTGCCAGCAGCCAGCAGCGGGGGGCCTTCAATGAGCAGTTCTTC
TRBV20-1,.,TRBJ1-1,.,CSVTTGGDTEAFF,TGCAGTGTAACAACTGGGGGGGACACTGAAGCTTTCTTT
TRBV6-2/TRBV6-3,many,TRBJ1-1,.,CASSYSLASVNTEAFF,TGTGCCAGCAGTTACTCTCTGGCGTCAGTGAACACTGAAGCTTTCTTT
TRBV5-1,many,TRBJ2-5,TRBD2,CASSLSPSLRTSRFQETQYF,TGCGCCAGCAGCTTATCACCATCCCTGAGGACTAGCAGATTTCAAGAGACCCAGTACTTC
TRBV24-1,.,TRBJ2-7,.,CATSDHRESPYEQYF,TGTGCCACCAGTGATCACAGGGAATCCCCCTACGAGCAGTACTTC
TRBV7-3,few,TRBJ2-3,.,CASSLLGGAGGDTQYF,TGTGCCAGCAGCCTACTCGGCGGCGCCGGGGGAGATACGCAGTATTTT
TRBV20-1,.,TRBJ2-7,TRBD2,CSARDSSGRNEQYF,TGCAGTGCTAGAGATTCCAGCGGGAGAAACGAGCAGTACTTC
TRBV5-5,.,TRBJ1-1,.,CASSLDLVWTANTEAFF,TGTGCCAGCAGCTTGGATCTAGTGTGGACTGCGAACACTGAAGCTTTCTTT
TRBV6-6,many,TRBJ2-5,TRBD1,CASSRGPGETQYF,TGTGCCAGCAGCAGGGGGCCGGGAGAGACCCAGTACTTC
TRBV29-1,medium-sized,TRBJ1-2,.,CSVTEANYGYTF,TGCAGCGTCACAGAAGCTAACTATGGCTACACCTTC
TRBV7-2,.,TRBJ2-5,TRBD2,CAGSKRAGVETQYF,TGTGCCGGCAGCAAGAGGGCGGGAGTAGAGACCCAGTACTTC
TRBV29-1,many,TRBJ2-7,TRBD1,CSVRRTGDGYEQYF,TGCAGCGTCAGAAGGACAGGGGACGGCTACGAGCAGTACTTC
TRBV7-2,.,TRBJ2-1,TRBD2,CASSQGGTSGAYNEQFF,TGTGCCAGCAGCCAGGGGGGGACTAGCGGGGCTTACAATGAGCAGTTCTTC
TRBV5-6,.,TRBJ1-3,.,CASSSIGAREGHTIYF,TGTGCCAGCAGCTCCATAGGGGCCAGGGAAGGGCACACCATATATTTT
TRBV7-2,few,TRBJ2-1,TRBD2,CASSLAGLVNEQFF,TGTGCCAGCAGCTTAGCGGGACTAGTCAATGAGCAGTTCTTC
TRBV28,few,TRBJ2-5,.,CASSTLGTWTGREETQYF,TGTGCCAGCAGCACTCTCGGCACATGGACAGGGAGGGAAGAGACCCAGTACTTC
TRBV18,.,TRBJ2-3,TRBD2,CASSPPVSSGEWGTDTQYF,TGTGCCAGCTCACCACCGGTCTCTAGCGGGGAATGGGGCACAGATACGCAGTATTTT
TRBV5-1,many,TRBJ2-7,.,CASSLGGYEQYF,TGCGCCAGCAGCTTGGGCGGCTACGAGCAGTACTTC
TRBV12-3/TRBV12-4,many,TRBJ2-7,.,CASSFLDEQYF,TGTGCCAGCAGTTTTCTGGACGAGCAGTACTTC
TRBV5-1,many,TRBJ2-1,TRBD2,CASSSLGGTSGNEQFF,TGCGCCAGCAGCTCCCTCGGCGGGACTAGCGGGAATGAGCAGTTCTTC
TRBV29-1,.,TRBJ1-5,.,CSVGDDGYQPQHF,TGCAGCGTTGGTGATGATGGATACCAGCCCCAGCATTTT
TRBV6-1,.,TRBJ2-5,TRBD2,CASTGSGGSRTQYF,TGTGCCAGCACTGGGTCGGGGGGGTCGAGGACCCAGTACTTC
TRBV27,few,TRBJ1-1,.,CAIKPQGNTEAFF,TGTGCCATCAAACCTCAGGGGAACACTGAAGCTTTCTTT
TRBV28,.,TRBJ1-6,.,CASTTTKRGYDNSPLHF,TGTGCCAGCACTACAACCAAACGGGGTTACGATAATTCACCCCTCCACTTT